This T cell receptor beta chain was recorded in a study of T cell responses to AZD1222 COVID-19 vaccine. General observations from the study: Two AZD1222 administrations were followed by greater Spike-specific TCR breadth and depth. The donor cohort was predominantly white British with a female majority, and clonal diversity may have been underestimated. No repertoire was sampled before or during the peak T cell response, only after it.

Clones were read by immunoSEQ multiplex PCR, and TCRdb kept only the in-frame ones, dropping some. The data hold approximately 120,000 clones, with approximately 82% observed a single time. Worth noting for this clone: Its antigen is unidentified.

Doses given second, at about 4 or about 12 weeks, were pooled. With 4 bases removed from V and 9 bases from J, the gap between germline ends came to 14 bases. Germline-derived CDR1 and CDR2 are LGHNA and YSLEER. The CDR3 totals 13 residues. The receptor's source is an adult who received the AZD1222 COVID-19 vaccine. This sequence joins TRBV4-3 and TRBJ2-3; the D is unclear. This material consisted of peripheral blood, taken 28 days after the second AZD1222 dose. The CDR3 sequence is CASSPDPGYTQYF. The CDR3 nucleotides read TGCGCCAGCAGCCCGGACCCCGGGTACACGCAGTATTTT.